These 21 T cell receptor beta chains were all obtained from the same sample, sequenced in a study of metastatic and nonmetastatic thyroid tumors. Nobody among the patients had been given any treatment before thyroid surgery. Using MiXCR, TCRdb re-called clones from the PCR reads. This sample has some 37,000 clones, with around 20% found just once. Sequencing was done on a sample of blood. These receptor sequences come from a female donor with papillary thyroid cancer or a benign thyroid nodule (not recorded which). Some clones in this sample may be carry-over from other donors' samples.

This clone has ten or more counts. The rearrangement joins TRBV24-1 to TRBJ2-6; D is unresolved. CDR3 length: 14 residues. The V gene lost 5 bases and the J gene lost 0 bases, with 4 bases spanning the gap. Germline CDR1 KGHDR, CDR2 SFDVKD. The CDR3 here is CATSVGSGANVLTF. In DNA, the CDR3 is TGTGCCACCAGTGTGGGCTCTGGGGCCAACGTCCTGACTTTC.

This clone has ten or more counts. The CDR3 is CASSQDGAGVADTQYF. CDR3 DNA: TGTGCCAGCAGCCAAGACGGGGCGGGAGTCGCAGATACGCAGTATTTT. The chain employs TRBV14 and TRBJ2-3; 7 bases map to TRBD2. Germline CDR1 reads SGHDN; CDR2 reads FVKESK. CDR3 length: 16 residues. V trimming: 0 bases; J trimming: 4 bases; junction bases outside the gene matches: 7.

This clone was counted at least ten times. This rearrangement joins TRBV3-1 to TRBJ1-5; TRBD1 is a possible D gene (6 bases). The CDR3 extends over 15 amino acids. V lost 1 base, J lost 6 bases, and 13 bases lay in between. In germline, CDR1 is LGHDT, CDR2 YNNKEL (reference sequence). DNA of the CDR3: TGTGCCAGCAGCCAAGGTCAGGGGCTGGTTCAGCCCCAGCATTTT. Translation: CASSQGQGLVQPQHF.

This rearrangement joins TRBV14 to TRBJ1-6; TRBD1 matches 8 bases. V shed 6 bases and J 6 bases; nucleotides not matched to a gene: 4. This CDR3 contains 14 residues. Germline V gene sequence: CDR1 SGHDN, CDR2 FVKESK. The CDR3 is CASRKTGANSPLHF. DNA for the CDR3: TGTGCCAGCAGAAAGACAGGGGCTAATTCACCCCTCCACTTT.

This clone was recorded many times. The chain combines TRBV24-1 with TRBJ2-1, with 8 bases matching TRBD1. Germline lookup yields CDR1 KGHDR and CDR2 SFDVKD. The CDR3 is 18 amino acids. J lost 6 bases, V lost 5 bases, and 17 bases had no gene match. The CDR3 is CATSALPLRQGLLNEQFF. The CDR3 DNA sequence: TGTGCCACCAGTGCACTCCCCCTGAGACAGGGGCTCCTCAATGAGCAGTTCTTC.

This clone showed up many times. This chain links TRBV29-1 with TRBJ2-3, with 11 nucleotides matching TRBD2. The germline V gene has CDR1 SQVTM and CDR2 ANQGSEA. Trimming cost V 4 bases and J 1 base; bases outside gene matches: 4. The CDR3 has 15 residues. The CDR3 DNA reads TGCAGCGTTGGGGCACTAGCGGGAGGCACAGATACGCAGTATTTT. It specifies CSVGALAGGTDTQYF.

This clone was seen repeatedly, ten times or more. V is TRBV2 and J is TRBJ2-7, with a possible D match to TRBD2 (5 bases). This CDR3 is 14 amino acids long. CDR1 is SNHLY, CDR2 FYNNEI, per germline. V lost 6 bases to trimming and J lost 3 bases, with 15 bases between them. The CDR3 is CASSPSGTGYEQYF. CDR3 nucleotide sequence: TGTGCCAGCAGCCCCAGCGGCACGGGCTACGAGCAGTACTTC.

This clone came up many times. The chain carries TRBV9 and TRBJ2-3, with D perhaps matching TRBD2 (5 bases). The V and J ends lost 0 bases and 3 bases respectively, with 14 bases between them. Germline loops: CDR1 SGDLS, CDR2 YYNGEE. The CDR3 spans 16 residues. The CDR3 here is CASSVDSGEGTDTQYF. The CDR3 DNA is TGTGCCAGCAGCGTAGACAGCGGTGAAGGGACAGATACGCAGTATTTT.

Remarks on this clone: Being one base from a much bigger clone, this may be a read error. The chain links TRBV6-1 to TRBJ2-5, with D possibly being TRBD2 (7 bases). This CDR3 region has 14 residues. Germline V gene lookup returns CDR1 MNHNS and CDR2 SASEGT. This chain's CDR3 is CAGSPLGGLENQYF. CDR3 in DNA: TGTGCCGGCAGTCCCCTGGGGGGGCTGGAGAACCAGTACTTC.

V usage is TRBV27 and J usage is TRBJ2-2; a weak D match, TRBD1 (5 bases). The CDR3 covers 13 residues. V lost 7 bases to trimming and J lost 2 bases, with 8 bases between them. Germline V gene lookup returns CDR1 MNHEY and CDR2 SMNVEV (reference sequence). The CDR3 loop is CASKDINTGELFF. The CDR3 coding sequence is TGTGCCAGCAAGGACATCAACACCGGGGAGCTGTTTTTT.

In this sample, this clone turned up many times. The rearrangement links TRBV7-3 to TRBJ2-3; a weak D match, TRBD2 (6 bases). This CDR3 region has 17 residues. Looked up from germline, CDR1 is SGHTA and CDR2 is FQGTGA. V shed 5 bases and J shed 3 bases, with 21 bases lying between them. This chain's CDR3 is CASSPGGIVRWTDTQYF. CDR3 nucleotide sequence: TGTGCCAGCAGCCCCGGCGGGATCGTACGGTGGACAGATACGCAGTATTTT.

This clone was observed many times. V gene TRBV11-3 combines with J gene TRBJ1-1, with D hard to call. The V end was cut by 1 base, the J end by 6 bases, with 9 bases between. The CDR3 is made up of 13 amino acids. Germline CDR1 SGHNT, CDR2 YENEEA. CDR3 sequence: CASSLVKGSEAFF. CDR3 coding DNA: TGTGCCAGCAGCTTAGTCAAGGGTTCTGAAGCTTTCTTT.

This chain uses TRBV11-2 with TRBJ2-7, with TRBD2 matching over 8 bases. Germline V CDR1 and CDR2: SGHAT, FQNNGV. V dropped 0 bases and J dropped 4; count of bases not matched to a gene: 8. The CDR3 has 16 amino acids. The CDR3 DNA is TGTGCCAGCAGCTTAGATTTTCGGCTAGCGGGTTACGAGCAGTACTTC. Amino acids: CASSLDFRLAGYEQYF.

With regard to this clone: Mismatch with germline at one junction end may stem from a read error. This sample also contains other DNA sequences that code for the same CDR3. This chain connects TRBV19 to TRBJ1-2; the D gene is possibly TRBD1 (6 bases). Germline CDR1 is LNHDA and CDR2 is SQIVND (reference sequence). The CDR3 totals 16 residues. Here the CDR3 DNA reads TGTGCCAGTAGTATCTCGGCAACAGGGCTCGCCTATGGTTACACCTTC. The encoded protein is CASSISATGLAYGYTF.

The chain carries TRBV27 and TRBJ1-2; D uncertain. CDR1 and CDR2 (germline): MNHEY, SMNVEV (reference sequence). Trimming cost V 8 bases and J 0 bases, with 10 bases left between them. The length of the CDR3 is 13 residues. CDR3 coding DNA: TGTGCCAGCCGCCTGGCCTCTAACTATGGCTACACCTTC. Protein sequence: CASRLASNYGYTF.

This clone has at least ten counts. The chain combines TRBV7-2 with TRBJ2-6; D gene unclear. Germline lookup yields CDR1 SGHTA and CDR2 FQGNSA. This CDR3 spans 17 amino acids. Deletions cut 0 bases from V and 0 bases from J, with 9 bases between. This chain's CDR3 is CASSLARPSSGANVLTF. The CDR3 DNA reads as TGTGCCAGCAGCTTAGCGCGGCCGAGCTCTGGGGCCAACGTCCTGACTTTC.

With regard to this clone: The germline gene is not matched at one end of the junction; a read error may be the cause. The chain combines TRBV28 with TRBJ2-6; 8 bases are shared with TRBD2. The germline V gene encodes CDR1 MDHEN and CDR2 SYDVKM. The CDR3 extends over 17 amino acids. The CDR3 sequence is CASSPGTSGSGVNVLTF. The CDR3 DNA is TGTGCCAGCAGTCCGGGTACTAGCGGATCTGGGGTCAACGTCCTGACTTTC.

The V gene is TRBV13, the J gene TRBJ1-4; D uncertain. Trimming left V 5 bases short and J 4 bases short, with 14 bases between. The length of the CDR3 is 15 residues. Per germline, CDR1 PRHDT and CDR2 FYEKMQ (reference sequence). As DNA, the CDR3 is TGTGCCAGCAGCCTTCAATACGGGAGTAATGAAAAACTGTTTTTT. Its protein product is CASSLQYGSNEKLFF.

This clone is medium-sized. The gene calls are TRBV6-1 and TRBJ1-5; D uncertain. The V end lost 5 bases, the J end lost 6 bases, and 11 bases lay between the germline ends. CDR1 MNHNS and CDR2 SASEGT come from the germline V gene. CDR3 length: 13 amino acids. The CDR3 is CASSWDGTQPQHF. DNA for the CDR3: TGTGCCAGCAGTTGGGATGGCACTCAGCCCCAGCATTTT.

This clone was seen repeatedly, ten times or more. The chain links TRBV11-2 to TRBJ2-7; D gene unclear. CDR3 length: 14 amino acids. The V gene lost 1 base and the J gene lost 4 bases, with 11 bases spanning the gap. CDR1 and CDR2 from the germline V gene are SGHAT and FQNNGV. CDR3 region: CASSLGGSLYEQYF. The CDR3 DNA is TGTGCCAGCAGCTTAGGGGGATCCCTATACGAGCAGTACTTC.

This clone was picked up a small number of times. The CDR3 DNA follows: TGTGCCAGTAGTATAGATTCGGGTAGGCCCAACTATGGCTACACCTTC. Its protein is CASSIDSGRPNYGYTF. The rearrangement joins TRBV19 to TRBJ1-2; D unresolved. From germline, CDR1 is LNHDA and CDR2 SQIVND (reference sequence). The CDR3 runs 16 residues. Trimming left V 0 bases short and J 2 bases short, with 13 bases between.